This TCR beta chain was observed in a study of T cells in localized non-small cell lung cancer. Overall study findings and caveats: In uninvolved adjacent lung, T cell clonality reached its highest value, exceeding tumor. The study sequenced only one region of the tumor. As a result, intratumor heterogeneity could not be excluded and remains possible. There were a median around 59 of the top 100 tumor clones appearing in adjacent lung.

This clone was detected a few times. Its antigen is unidentified. Trimming took off 4 bases at V and 0 bases at J, with 13 bases between the two ends. The CDR3 runs to 15 residues. Germline V gene lookup returns CDR1 MDHEN and CDR2 SYDVKM. Here immunoSEQ multiplex PCR was the method, and the copy in TCRdb shows in-frame clones only, minus some. The table has around 1,100 clones, just over 20% seen once; the top ten hold roughly 15%. The chain has TRBV28 and TRBJ2-7; D is unclear. Specimen: normal lung tissue next to the tumor, collected before any cancer treatment. This TCR was sampled from a female donor older than 55 with stage I squamous cell lung carcinoma. This chain's CDR3 is CASSSRKLPSYEQYF. CDR3 bases: TGTGCCAGCAGTTCTCGGAAACTACCCTCCTACGAGCAGTACTTC.